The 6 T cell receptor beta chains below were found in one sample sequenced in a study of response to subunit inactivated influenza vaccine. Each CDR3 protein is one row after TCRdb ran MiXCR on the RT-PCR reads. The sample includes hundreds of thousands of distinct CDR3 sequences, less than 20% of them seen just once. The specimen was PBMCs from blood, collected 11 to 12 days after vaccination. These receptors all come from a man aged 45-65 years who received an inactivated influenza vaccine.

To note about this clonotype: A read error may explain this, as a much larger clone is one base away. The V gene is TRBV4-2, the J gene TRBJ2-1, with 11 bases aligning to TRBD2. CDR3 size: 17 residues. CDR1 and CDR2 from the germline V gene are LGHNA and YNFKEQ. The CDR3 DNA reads TGTGCCAGCAGCCAAGTGACTAGCGGGACCCCCAACAATGAGCGGTTCTTC. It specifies CASSQVTSGTPNNERFF.

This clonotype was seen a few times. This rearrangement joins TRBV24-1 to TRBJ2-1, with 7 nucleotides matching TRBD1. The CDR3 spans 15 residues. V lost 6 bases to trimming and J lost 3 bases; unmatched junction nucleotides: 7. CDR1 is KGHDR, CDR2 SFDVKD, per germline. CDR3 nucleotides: TGTGCCACCAGTACACAGGGGAGTATCTACAATGAGCAGTTCTTC. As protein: CATSTQGSIYNEQFF.

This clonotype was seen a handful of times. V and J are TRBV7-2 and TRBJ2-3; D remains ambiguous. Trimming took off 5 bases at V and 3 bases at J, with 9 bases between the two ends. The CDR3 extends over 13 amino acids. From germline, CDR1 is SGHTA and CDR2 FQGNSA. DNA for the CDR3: TGTGCCAGCAGCCCGACATGGACAGATACGCAGTATTTT. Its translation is CASSPTWTDTQYF.

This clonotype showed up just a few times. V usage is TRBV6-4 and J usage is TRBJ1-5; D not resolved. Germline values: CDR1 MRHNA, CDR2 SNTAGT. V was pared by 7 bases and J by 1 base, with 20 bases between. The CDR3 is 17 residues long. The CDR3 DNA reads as TGTGCCAGCACCGCCCTGGCAGGTCTTAGGAGCAATCAGCCCCAGCATTTT. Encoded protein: CASTALAGLRSNQPQHF.

For the CDR3, the DNA is TGTGCCAGCAGTGTCGGGATGCCCCCCCACAATGAGCAGTTCTTC. Its protein product is CASSVGMPPHNEQFF. The chain couples TRBV28 to TRBJ2-1, with D maybe TRBD2 (5 bases). The germline CDR1 and CDR2 sequences are MDHEN and SYDVKM. The V end lost 5 bases, the J end lost 5 bases, and 16 bases lay between the germline ends. The CDR3 consists of 15 residues. The full variable domain, in which reference TRBV28 and TRBJ2-1 provide the parts outside the CDR3, is DVKVTQSSRYLVKRTGEKVFLECVQDMDHENMFWYRQDPGLGLRLIYFSYDVKMKEKGDIPEGYSVSREKKERFSLILESASTNQTSMYLCASSVGMPPHNEQFFGPGTRLTVL.

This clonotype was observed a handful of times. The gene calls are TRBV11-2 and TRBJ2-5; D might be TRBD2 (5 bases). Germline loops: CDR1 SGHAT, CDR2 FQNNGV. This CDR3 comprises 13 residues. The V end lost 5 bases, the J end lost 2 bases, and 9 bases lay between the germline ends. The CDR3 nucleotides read TGTGCCAGCAGCGTCGGGAATCAAGAGACCCAGTACTTC. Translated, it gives CASSVGNQETQYF.